This TCR beta chain is from a study of blood T cells in healthy people across ages. Overall study results and limits: Among long-lived donors, naive CD4+ cells were more numerous and diversity higher than in aged donors.

In regard to this clonotype: The target antigen is unknown.

The amount of total RNA extracted per sample was at least 5.5 micrograms. Primed by a sample-barcoded 5' primer and a J-beta primer mix, a second PCR proceeded for roughly 7 to 12 cycles. TCRdb ran MiXCR on the 5' RACE reads and lists one entry per CDR3 protein. The table includes about 1.6 million distinct CDR3 sequences, roughly 32% detected once. The CDR3 has 13 residues. Germline CDR1 and CDR2: MNHNS and SASEGT. The J segment lost 4 bases and the V segment lost 6 bases, leaving 5 bases of the junction unmatched. V and J are TRBV6-1 and TRBJ1-1; 7 positions match TRBD1. The source of this sequence is a woman in her twenties or thirties in good health. The sample comprised blood. The CDR3 nucleotides read TGTGCCAGCAGAAGGGGGCAGGGCACTGAAGCTTTCTTT. As protein: CASRRGQGTEAFF.